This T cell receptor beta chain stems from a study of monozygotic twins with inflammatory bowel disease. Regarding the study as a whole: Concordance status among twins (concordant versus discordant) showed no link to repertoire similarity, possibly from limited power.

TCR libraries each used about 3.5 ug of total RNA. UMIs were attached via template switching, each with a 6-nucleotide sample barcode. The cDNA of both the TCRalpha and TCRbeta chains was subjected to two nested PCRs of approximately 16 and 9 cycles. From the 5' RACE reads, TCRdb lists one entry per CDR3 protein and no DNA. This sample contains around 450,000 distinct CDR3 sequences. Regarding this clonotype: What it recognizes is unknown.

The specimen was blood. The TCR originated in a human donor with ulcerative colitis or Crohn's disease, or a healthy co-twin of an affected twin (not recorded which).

The CDR3 protein is CASSLAGAGYGYTF. This chain connects TRBV5-1 to TRBJ1-2; the TCRdb call, TRBD1, lacks DNA for checking. The V gene's germline CDR1 is SGHRS and CDR2 YFSETQ. The CDR3 consists of 14 residues.